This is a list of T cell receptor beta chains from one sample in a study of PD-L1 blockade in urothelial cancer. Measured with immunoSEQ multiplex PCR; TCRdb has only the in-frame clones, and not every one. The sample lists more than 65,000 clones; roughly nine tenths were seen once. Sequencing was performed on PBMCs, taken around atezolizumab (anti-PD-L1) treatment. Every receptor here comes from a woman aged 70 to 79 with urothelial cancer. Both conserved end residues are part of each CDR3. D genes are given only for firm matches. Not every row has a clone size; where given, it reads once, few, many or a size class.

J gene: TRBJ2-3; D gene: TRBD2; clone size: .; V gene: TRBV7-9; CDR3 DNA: TGTGCCAGCAGCTCCACCGTGAGCGGGGGGACTATTAGCACAGATACGCAGTATTTT; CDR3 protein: CASSSTVSGGTISTDTQYF
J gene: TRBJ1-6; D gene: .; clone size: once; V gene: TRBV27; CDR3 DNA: TGTGCCAGTGGGTATAGGGGTTTATCCTGGCCTAATTCACCCCTCCACTTT; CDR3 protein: CASGYRGLSWPNSPLHF
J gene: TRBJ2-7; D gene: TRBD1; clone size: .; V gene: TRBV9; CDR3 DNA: TGTGCCAGCAGCTCCCGGGACAGGGGTGAGCAGTACTTC; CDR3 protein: CASSSRDRGEQYF
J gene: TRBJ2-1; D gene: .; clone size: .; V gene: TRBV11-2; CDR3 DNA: TGTGCCAGCAGCTTAGATGGCCCATACAATGAGCAGTTCTTC; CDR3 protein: CASSLDGPYNEQFF
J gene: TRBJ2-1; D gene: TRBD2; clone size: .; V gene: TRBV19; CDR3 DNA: TGTGCCAGTAGCCGTCTTGGGACTAGCGGGGGCAATGAGCAGTTCTTC; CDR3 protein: CASSRLGTSGGNEQFF
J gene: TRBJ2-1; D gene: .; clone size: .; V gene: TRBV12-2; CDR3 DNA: TGTGCAAGTCGCTTAGAACTAGCGGATAGCTCCTACAATGAGCAGTTCTTC; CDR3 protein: CASRLELADSSYNEQFF
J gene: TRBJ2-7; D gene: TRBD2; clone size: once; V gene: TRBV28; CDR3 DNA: TGTGCCAGCAGTTTCTTCCGGACTAGCGACTACGAGCAGTACTTC; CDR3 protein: CASSFFRTSDYEQYF
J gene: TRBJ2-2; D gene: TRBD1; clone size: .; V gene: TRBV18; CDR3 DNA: TGTGCCAGCTCATCCGGGACAGGGAACACCGGGGAGCTGTTTTTT; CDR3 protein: CASSSGTGNTGELFF
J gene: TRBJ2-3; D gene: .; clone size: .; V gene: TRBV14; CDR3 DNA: TGTGCCAGCAGCCAAGTCACCGCGACTAGAGATACGCAGTATTTT; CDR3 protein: CASSQVTATRDTQYF
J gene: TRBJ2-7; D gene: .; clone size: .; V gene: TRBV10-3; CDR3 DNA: TGTGCCATCAGTGAGTCTCAGGGGAACGAGCAGTACTTC; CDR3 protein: CAISESQGNEQYF
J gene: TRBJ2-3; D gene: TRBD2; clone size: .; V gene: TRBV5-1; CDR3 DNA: TGCGCCAGCAGCTTGGCCGGAGTAGCGGGATTACAGAATACGCAGTATTTT; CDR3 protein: CASSLAGVAGLQNTQYF
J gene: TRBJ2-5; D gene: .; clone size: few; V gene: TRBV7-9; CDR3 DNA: TGTGCCAGCAGCTTTCCGCAGGGCCTTGGGGAGACCCAGTACTTC; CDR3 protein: CASSFPQGLGETQYF
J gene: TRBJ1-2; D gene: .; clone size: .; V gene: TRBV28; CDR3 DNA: TGTGCCACCCGTGGGGAGGGGCTCTACTATGGCTACACCTTC; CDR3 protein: CATRGEGLYYGYTF
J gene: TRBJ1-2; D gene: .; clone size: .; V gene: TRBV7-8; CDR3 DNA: TGTGCCAGCAGCTTGACCGACCGCCCTTTGAGGGGCTACACCTTC; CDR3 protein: CASSLTDRPLRGYTF
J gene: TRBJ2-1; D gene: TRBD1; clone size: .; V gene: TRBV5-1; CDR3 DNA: TGCGCCAGCACTCCGGGACAGGGGGCGCTCAATGAGCAGTTCTTC; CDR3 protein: CASTPGQGALNEQFF
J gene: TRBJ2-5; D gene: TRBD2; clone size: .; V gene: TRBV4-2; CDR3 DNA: TGTGCCAGCAGCCAAGAAGCGGGAGAGGCCCAAGAGACCCAGTACTTC; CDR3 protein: CASSQEAGEAQETQYF
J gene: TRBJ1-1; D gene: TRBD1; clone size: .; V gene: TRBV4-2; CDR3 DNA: TGTGCCAGCACCCCTTTGACGGGACAGGGAATCATGAACACTGAAGCTTTCTTT; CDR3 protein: CASTPLTGQGIMNTEAFF
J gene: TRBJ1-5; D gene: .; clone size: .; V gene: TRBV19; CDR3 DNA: TGTGCCAGTAGTGCTAGAGACAATCAGCCCCAGCATTTT; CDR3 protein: CASSARDNQPQHF
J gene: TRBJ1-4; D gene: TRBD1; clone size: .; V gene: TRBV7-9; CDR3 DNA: TGTGCCAGCAGCTCAGGACAGGGATTAAGGGAAAAACTGTTTTTT; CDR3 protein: CASSSGQGLREKLFF
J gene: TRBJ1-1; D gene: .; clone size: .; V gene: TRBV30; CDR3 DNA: TGTGCCTGGAGTGTGTCAGGGGTAGCTTTCTTT; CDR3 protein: CAWSVSGVAFF
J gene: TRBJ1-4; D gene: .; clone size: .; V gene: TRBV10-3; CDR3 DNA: TGTGCCATCAGTGAGTCGACTGGGGCGAATGAAAAACTGTTTTTT; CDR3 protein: CAISESTGANEKLFF
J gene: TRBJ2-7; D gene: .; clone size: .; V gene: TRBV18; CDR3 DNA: TGTGCCAGCTCAGCAGCCGGGACTTACTTTTACGAGCAGTACTTC; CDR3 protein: CASSAAGTYFYEQYF
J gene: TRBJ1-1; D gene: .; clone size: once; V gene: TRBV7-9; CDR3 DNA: TGTGCCAGCAGCTTACAGGGCATGAACACTGAAGCTTTCTTT; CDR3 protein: CASSLQGMNTEAFF
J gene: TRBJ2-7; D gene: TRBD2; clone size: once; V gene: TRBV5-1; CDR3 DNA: TGCGCCAGCAGCTTGGCCGAATTAGCGGGAAGATACGAGCAGTACTTC; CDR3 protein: CASSLAELAGRYEQYF
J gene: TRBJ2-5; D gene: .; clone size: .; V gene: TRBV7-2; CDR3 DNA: TGTGCCAGCAGCTTAGCCCACAGGGAGACCCAGTACTTC; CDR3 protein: CASSLAHRETQYF
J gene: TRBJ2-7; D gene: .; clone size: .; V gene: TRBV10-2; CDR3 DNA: TGCGCCAGCAGTGTACAGAACTCCTACGAGCAGTACTTC; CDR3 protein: CASSVQNSYEQYF
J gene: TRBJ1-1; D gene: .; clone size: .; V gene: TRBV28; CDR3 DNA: TGTGCCAGCGGGCAGGCAGTGAACACTGAAGCTTTCTTT; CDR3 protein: CASGQAVNTEAFF
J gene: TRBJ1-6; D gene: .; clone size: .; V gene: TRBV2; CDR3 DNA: TGTGCCAGCAGTGAAGGAACAGGACGACCCCTCCACTTT; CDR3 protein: CASSEGTGRPLHF
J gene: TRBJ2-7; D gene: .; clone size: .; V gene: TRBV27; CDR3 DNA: TGTGCCAGCAGTTACGGGACTTCCTCCTACGAGCAGTACTTC; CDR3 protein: CASSYGTSSYEQYF
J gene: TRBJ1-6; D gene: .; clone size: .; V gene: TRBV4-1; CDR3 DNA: TGCGCCAGCAGCCCCACGAGGGACACGGACTTTTATAATTCACCCCTCCACTTT; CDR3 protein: CASSPTRDTDFYNSPLHF
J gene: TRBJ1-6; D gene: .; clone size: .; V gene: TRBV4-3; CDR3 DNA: TGCGCCAGCAGCCAAGGATTGAGCTCCTATAATTCACCCCTCCACTTT; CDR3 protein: CASSQGLSSYNSPLHF
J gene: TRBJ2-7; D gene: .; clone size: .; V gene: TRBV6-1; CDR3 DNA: TGTGCCAGCAGGCCCTCCCTGGGCCCCTACGAGCAGTACTTC; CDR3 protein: CASRPSLGPYEQYF
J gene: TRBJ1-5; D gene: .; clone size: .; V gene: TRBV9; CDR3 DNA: TGTGCCAGCAGCGAGGACAGTAGCAATCAGCCCCAGCATTTT; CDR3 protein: CASSEDSSNQPQHF
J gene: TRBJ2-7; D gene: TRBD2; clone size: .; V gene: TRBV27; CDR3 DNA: TGTGCCAGCAACACCCTAGCGGGAGGGTTCTCCTACGAGCAGTACTTC; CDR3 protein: CASNTLAGGFSYEQYF
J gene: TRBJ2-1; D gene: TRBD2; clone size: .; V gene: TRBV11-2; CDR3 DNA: TGTGCCAGCAGCTTAGATCTTGCTAGCGGGGGGCGAAATGAGCAGTTCTTC; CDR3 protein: CASSLDLASGGRNEQFF
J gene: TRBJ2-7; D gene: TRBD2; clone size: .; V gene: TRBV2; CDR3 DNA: TGTGCCAGCACCCGGGGGGAGGTAGGGGAGCAGTACTTC; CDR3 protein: CASTRGEVGEQYF
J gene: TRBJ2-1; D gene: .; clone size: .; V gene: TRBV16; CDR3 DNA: TGTGCCAGCAGCCAATTCACTAATGAGCAGTTCTTC; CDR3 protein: CASSQFTNEQFF